One and the same sample provided the 22 T cell receptor beta chains below, sequenced in a study of blood T cell repertoires in COVID-19. Assay: immunoSEQ multiplex PCR; the TCRdb copy retains only in-frame clones and omits some. This table has some 300,000 clones, approximately 89% appearing once. Material: PBMCs or T cells enriched from blood (not recorded which). These receptors were obtained from a woman aged 30 to 39 who had recovered from COVID-19.

This clone was seen once. The chain is built from TRBV20-1 and TRBJ1-2, with D perhaps matching TRBD1 (5 bases). This CDR3 has 11 residues. V lost 7 bases to trimming and J lost 4 bases, with 10 bases between them. Germline V lookup: CDR1 DFQATT, CDR2 SNEGSKA (reference sequence). CDR3 amino acids: CSVGHPYGYTF. The CDR3 region has the DNA TGCAGTGTAGGACATCCCTATGGCTACACCTTC.

J is TRBJ2-1 and V is TRBV4-1, with D possibly TRBD2 on 6 matching bases. The V gene lost 0 bases and the J gene lost 0 bases, with 12 bases spanning the gap. The CDR3 is 17 residues long. Germline CDR1 and CDR2: MGHRA and YSYEKL. The CDR3 here is CASSQEPVGSSYNEQFF. The CDR3 DNA reads as TGCGCCAGCAGCCAAGAGCCCGTCGGGAGCTCCTACAATGAGCAGTTCTTC.

This clone was seen a single time. The rearrangement uses TRBV6-5 and TRBJ1-2, with D perhaps TRBD1 (5 bases). Trimming took off 7 bases at V and 8 bases at J, with 14 bases between the two ends. The CDR3 is 12 residues long. The V gene's germline CDR1 is MNHEY and CDR2 SVGAGI. Here the CDR3 DNA reads TGTGCCAGCACCCTAACCAGGGAAGGCTACACCTTC. Its translation: CASTLTREGYTF.

V usage is TRBV2 and J usage is TRBJ1-5; 7 bases fit TRBD1. Germline loops: CDR1 SNHLY, CDR2 FYNNEI. The CDR3 length is 14 residues. V gave up 7 bases and J gave up 6 bases; unmatched junction bases: 9. The CDR3 nucleotides read TGTGCCAGCAAGGGACAGACTCTCGGTCAGCCCCAGCATTTT. Its translation is CASKGQTLGQPQHF.

The chain couples TRBV5-1 to TRBJ2-3; D unresolved. This CDR3 is 15 amino acids long. The germline V gene has CDR1 SGHRS and CDR2 YFSETQ. With 0 bases removed from V and 0 bases from J, the gap between germline ends came to 8 bases. CDR3 nucleotide sequence: TGCGCCAGCAGCTTGGAAGTCACAAGCACAGATACGCAGTATTTT. This codes for CASSLEVTSTDTQYF.

This chain links TRBV30 with TRBJ1-1, with D possibly being TRBD1 (5 bases). The CDR3 is made up of 15 amino acids. V lost 5 bases, J lost 1 base, and 17 bases lay in between. Germline values: CDR1 GTSNPN, CDR2 SVGIG (reference sequence). CDR3 loop: CAWVGARRWNTEAFF. The CDR3 DNA sequence: TGTGCCTGGGTTGGGGCTCGGCGGTGGAACACTGAAGCTTTCTTT.

Comments on this clone: An end of the junction does not agree with germline; a read error may underlie this. V is TRBV6-6 and J is TRBJ1-5; weak D call: TRBD1 (5 bases). This CDR3 comprises 12 residues. CDR1 and CDR2 (germline): MNHNY, SVGAGI (reference sequence). The CDR3 loop reads CAAGDSNQPQHF. CDR3 nucleotides: TGCGCCGCGGGGGATAGCAATCAGCCCCAGCATTTT.

The chain carries TRBV19 and TRBJ2-2; 10 bases agree with TRBD2. The CDR3 covers 15 residues. V was clipped by 6 bases and J by 4 bases; unmatched bases: 5. Germline-derived CDR1 and CDR2 are LNHDA and SQIVND (reference sequence). For the CDR3, the DNA is TGTGCCAGTAGAAAGCGGGAGGGCGGCACCGGGGAGCTGTTTTTT. Translation gives CASRKREGGTGELFF.

The chain carries TRBV18 and TRBJ1-5; perhaps TRBD1 as D (5 bases). This CDR3 region has 16 residues. Between the trimmed V and J ends, which lost 6 bases and 2 bases, there was a span of 17 bases. Per the germline V gene, CDR1 is KGHSH and CDR2 is LQKENI. The CDR3 DNA is TGTGCCAGCTCGCCCATGGGGGGGGACGGCAATCAGCCCCAGCATTTT. It yields the protein CASSPMGGDGNQPQHF.

This clone was observed a handful of times. The J gene is TRBJ2-6, the V gene TRBV9; D is unclear. Trimming took off 3 bases at V and 9 bases at J, with 10 bases between the two ends. Germline CDR1 is SGDLS and CDR2 is YYNGEE. The CDR3 totals 13 residues. CDR3 sequence: CASSAGGFNVLTF. DNA for the CDR3: TGTGCCAGCAGCGCCGGTGGTTTCAACGTCCTGACTTTC.

The genes are TRBV7-6 and TRBJ2-2; 11 positions match TRBD2. The germline CDR1 and CDR2 sequences are SGHVS and FNYEAQ. The CDR3 extends over 17 amino acids. V dropped 5 bases and J dropped 5; count of bases not matched to a gene: 10. CDR3 sequence (DNA): TGTGCCAGCAGCCGCACTAGCGGGAGATCTATTACCGGGGAGCTGTTTTTT. It codes for CASSRTSGRSITGELFF.

This clone turned up a few times. The chain recombines TRBV21-1 with TRBJ1-1. TRBV21-1 constitutes a pseudogene. The CDR3 runs 12 residues. The DNA of the CDR3 is TGTGCCAGCAGCAAAAGCCGTAGAGGGGCTTTCTTT. It encodes CASSKSRRGAFF.

This clone was seen only a few times. J is TRBJ2-1 and V is TRBV27; TRBD2 agrees at 12 bases. The CDR3 is 16 residues long. Germline values: CDR1 MNHEY, CDR2 SMNVEV (reference sequence). Unmatched junction bases numbered 9, after V lost 6 bases and J lost 6 bases. CDR3: CASRHRLAGGPNEQFF. CDR3 DNA sequence: TGTGCCAGCAGGCATCGGCTAGCGGGAGGGCCCAATGAGCAGTTCTTC.

J is TRBJ1-5 and V is TRBV12-5; D is uncertain. The CDR3 runs to 18 residues. In germline, CDR1 is LGHNT, CDR2 FRNRAP. Trimming shortened V by 6 bases and J by 0 bases, and 21 bases separated the two germline ends. The DNA for the CDR3 is TGTGCTAGTGGCCATCCAGGATCCTCCAAGAATAGCAATCAGCCCCAGCATTTT. Its translation: CASGHPGSSKNSNQPQHF.

The V call is TRBV10-1, the J call TRBJ2-3, with D maybe TRBD2 (5 bases). Germline V lookup: CDR1 WNHNN, CDR2 SYGVQD (reference sequence). Trimming pared 7 bases from V and 1 base from J, leaving 9 bases between. This CDR3 is built from 13 residues. CDR3 DNA: TGCGCCAGCAAAAGTAGCGGCACAGATACGCAGTATTTT. Encoded protein: CASKSSGTDTQYF.

This chain's CDR3 is CASSLPAGSGANVLTF. Written as DNA, the CDR3 is TGTGCCAGCAGCTTACCAGCAGGGTCTGGGGCCAACGTCCTGACTTTC. The chain employs TRBV11-1 and TRBJ2-6; D may be TRBD1 (5 bases). Germline loops: CDR1 SGHAT, CDR2 FQDESV (reference sequence). The germline V and J ends were trimmed by 2 bases and 1 base, with 9 bases remaining between them. The CDR3 has 16 amino acids.

The V gene is TRBV6-5, the J gene TRBJ1-4; D might be TRBD1 (5 bases). CDR1 MNHEY and CDR2 SVGAGI come from the germline V gene. V shed 2 bases and J shed 5 bases, with 6 bases lying between them. The CDR3 runs 13 residues. The CDR3 sequence: CASSYGGNEKLFF. The CDR3 coding sequence is TGTGCCAGCAGTTACGGGGGGAATGAAAAACTGTTTTTT.

The rearrangement joins TRBV11-2 to TRBJ1-2, with D perhaps matching TRBD1 (6 bases). Germline assignment: CDR1 SGHAT and CDR2 FQNNGV. V was trimmed by 0 bases and J by 2 bases, leaving 13 bases between them. This CDR3 is 16 amino acids long. The CDR3 is CASSLDVTGLNYGYTF. CDR3 DNA sequence: TGTGCCAGCAGCTTAGACGTGACAGGCCTGAACTATGGCTACACCTTC.

The genes are TRBV4-1 and TRBJ1-2, with TRBD1 as a possible D gene (5 bases). The germline CDR1 and CDR2 sequences are MGHRA and YSYEKL. The CDR3 totals 14 residues. The V end was cut by 0 bases, the J end by 7 bases, with 12 bases between. The CDR3 protein is CASSQERGRGGYTF. The CDR3 bases are TGCGCCAGCAGCCAAGAAAGGGGTAGGGGTGGCTACACCTTC.

The chain joins TRBV4-2 to TRBJ2-7, with 7 bases identical to TRBD2. Trimming at V came to 0 bases and at J to 2 bases, leaving 4 bases not matched to a gene. The CDR3 is 15 residues long. Germline CDR1 LGHNA, CDR2 YNFKEQ. Here the CDR3 DNA reads TGTGCCAGCAGCCAAGAAGGCGGGAGAGCCTACGAGCAGTACTTC. Its translation is CASSQEGGRAYEQYF.

This rearrangement joins TRBV30 to TRBJ1-4, with unresolved D. CDR1 is GTSNPN and CDR2 is SVGIG in the germline V gene (reference sequence). The CDR3 is 13 residues long. Trimming shortened V by 8 bases and J by 4 bases, and 14 bases separated the two germline ends. CDR3 nucleotides: TGTGCCGGACCCGGGAGAGATAATGAAAAACTGTTTTTT. Its protein is CAGPGRDNEKLFF.

The chain recombines TRBV6-1 with TRBJ1-4; D possibly corresponds to TRBD1 (5 bases). Germline V gives CDR1 MNHNS, CDR2 SASEGT. This CDR3 is 12 amino acids long. The CDR3 nucleotides are TGTGCTTCAACGGGGGGTAATGAAAAACTGTTTTTT. Translated, it gives CASTGGNEKLFF.